This TCR beta chain is drawn from a study of T cell changes during pregnancy in multiple sclerosis. Sequencing used immunoSEQ multiplex PCR; TCRdb keeps in-frame clones, though not all of them. The repertoire holds almost 20,000 clones, with 89% as singletons. Germline lookup yields CDR1 SGHAT and CDR2 FQNNGV. V was shortened by 5 bases and J by 5 bases, with 17 bases between the two germline ends. The CDR3 extends over 15 amino acids. Here the sequenced sample was CD8+ T cells from peripheral blood mononuclear cells, taken in the second trimester of pregnancy. This clonotype was sampled from a female donor in good health, enrolled as a control in a pregnancy study. The chain employs TRBV11-2 and TRBJ2-3; D might be TRBD2 (6 bases). The CDR3 DNA reads TGTGCCAGCAGCCTCGGGGCGGGGCCAGGAGATACGCAGTATTTT. Its protein product is CASSLGAGPGDTQYF.